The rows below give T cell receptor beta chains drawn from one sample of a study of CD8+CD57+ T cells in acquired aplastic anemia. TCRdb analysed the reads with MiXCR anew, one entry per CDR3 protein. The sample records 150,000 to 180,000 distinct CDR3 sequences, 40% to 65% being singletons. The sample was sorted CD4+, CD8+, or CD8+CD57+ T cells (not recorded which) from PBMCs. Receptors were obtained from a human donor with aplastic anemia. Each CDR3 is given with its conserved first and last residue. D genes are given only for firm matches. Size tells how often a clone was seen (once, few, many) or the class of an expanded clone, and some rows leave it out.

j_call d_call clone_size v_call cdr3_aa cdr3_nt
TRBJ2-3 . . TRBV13 CASSLGSVRVTDTQYF TGTGCCAGCAGTTTGGGTTCGGTAAGGGTGACAGATACGCAGTATTTT
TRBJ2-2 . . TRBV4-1 CASSQDRGELFF TGCGCCAGCAGCCAAGATCGGGGGGAGCTGTTTTTT
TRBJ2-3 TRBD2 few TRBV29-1 CSVGRWSGGLTDTQYF TGCAGCGTTGGCCGTTGGTCGGGGGGGCTCACAGATACGCAGTATTTT
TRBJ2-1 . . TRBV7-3 CASSVDREQFF TGTGCCAGCAGCGTCGACAGGGAGCAGTTCTTC
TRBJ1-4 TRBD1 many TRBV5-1 CASTGQGARDEKLFF TGCGCCAGCACCGGACAGGGGGCCCGGGATGAAAAACTGTTTTTT
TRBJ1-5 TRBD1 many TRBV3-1 CASSQGTGPANQPQHF TGTGCCAGCAGCCAGGGGACAGGGCCAGCAAATCAGCCCCAGCATTTT
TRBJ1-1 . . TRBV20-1 CSSLNQVNTEAFF TGCAGTTCCTTGAATCAGGTGAACACTGAAGCTTTCTTT
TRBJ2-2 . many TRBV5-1 CASSHTSMNTGELFF TGCGCCAGCAGTCATACTAGTATGAACACCGGGGAGCTGTTTTTT
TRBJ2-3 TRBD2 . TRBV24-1 CATSGVAGDTDTQYF TGTGCCACCAGTGGGGTAGCGGGAGACACAGATACGCAGTATTTT
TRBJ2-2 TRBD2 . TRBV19 CASKTGTSGDTGELFF TGTGCCAGTAAAACAGGGACTAGCGGGGACACCGGGGAGCTGTTTTTT
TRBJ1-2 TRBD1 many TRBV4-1 CASSQVGTDGYTF TGCGCCAGCAGCCAAGTAGGGACAGATGGCTACACCTTC
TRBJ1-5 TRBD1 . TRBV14 CASSQDPGQGGCQPQHF TGTGCCAGCAGCCAAGATCCCGGACAGGGTGGATGCCAGCCCCAGCATTTT
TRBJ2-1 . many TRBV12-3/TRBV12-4 CASRPALSSYNEQFF TGTGCCAGCCGGCCAGCCCTATCATCCTACAATGAGCAGTTCTTC
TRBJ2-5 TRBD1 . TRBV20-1 CSAAHPDRQTQYF TGCAGTGCCGCCCATCCGGACAGGCAGACCCAGTACTTC
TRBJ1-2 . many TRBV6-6 CASSSSRGLNVDYGYTF TGTGCCAGCAGTTCTTCCCGGGGCCTAAATGTCGACTATGGCTACACCTTC
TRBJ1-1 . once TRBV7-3 CASSLNGWGTEAFF TGTGCCAGCAGCTTAAATGGGTGGGGCACTGAAGCTTTCTTT
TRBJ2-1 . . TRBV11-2 CASSLQGLRSSYNEQFF TGTGCCAGCAGCTTACAGGGCTTGCGGAGCTCCTACAATGAGCAGTTCTTC
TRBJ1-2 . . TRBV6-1 CASSVTENYGYTF TGTGCCAGCAGTGTGACGGAGAACTATGGCTACACCTTC
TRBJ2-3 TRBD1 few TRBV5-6 CASSSLDRPYFTDTQYF TGTGCCAGCAGCTCCCTGGACAGGCCTTATTTTACGGATACGCAGTATTTT
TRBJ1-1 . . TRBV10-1 CASSFPTGWNTEAFF TGCGCCAGCAGTTTTCCTACAGGGTGGAACACTGAAGCTTTCTTT
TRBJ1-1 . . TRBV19 CASSTASGAFF TGTGCCAGTAGTACCGCCAGTGGAGCTTTCTTT
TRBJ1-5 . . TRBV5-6 CASSLEGDSGNQPQHF TGTGCCAGCAGCTTGGAGGGTGACAGCGGCAATCAGCCCCAGCATTTT
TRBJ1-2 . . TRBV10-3 CAISPPDSNYGYTF TGTGCCATCAGCCCACCGGACTCGAACTATGGCTACACCTTC
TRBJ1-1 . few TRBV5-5 CASSPSERTNTEAFF TGTGCCAGCAGCCCCTCGGAGAGGACGAACACTGAAGCTTTCTTT
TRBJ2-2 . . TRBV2 CASSDNRLRTVELFF TGTGCCAGCAGTGATAACAGACTCAGGACTGTGGAGCTGTTTTTT
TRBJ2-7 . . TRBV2 CASSETPPLYF TGTGCCAGCAGTGAGACACCCCCCTTGTACTTC
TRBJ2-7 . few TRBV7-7 CASSAGLIYEQYF TGTGCTAGCAGCGCCGGGTTGATCTACGAGCAGTACTTC
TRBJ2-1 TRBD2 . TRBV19 CASMRTSGIRYNEQFF TGTGCCAGTATGAGGACTAGCGGGATACGATACAATGAGCAGTTCTTC
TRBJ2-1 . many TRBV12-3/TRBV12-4 CASSLGVSSYNEQFF TGTGCCAGCAGTTTAGGCGTGAGCTCCTACAATGAGCAGTTCTTC
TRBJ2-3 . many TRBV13 CASSSTDTQYF TGTGCCAGCAGCTCCACAGATACGCAGTATTTT
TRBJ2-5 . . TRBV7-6 CASLFGGGSPTYF .
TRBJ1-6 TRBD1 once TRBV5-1 CASSLGTGGENSPLHF TGCGCCAGCAGCTTGGGGACAGGGGGCGAGAATTCACCCCTCCACTTT
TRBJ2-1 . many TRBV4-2 CASSQDWGEQFF TGTGCCAGCAGCCAAGATTGGGGGGAGCAGTTCTTC
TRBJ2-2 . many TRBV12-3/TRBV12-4 CASSFATGRIGELFF TGTGCCAGCAGTTTCGCGACAGGAAGAATCGGGGAGCTGTTTTTT
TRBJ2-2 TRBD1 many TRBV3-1 CASSQDNRQGYTGELFF TGTGCCAGCAGCCAAGACAATCGACAGGGCTACACCGGGGAGCTGTTTTTT
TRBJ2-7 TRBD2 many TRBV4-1 CASSQVPSGGQTYEQYF TGCGCCAGCAGCCAAGTTCCCAGCGGGGGCCAAACCTACGAGCAGTACTTC
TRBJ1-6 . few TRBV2 CASSVTQGNSPLHF TGTGCCAGCAGTGTGACCCAAGGGAATTCACCCCTCCACTTT
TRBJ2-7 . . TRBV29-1 CSVGVAWGSTHHEQYF TGCAGCGTTGGAGTTGCGTGGGGGTCAACCCACCACGAGCAGTACTTC
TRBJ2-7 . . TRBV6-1 CASSESLERSEQYF TGTGCCAGCAGTGAAAGCCTGGAGAGGAGCGAGCAGTACTTC
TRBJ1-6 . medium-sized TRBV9 CASSNINSPLHF TGTGCCAGCAGCAATATTAATTCACCCCTCCACTTT
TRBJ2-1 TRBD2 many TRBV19 CASSPSGTSFSEQFF TGTGCCAGTAGTCCAAGCGGGACTAGCTTTAGTGAGCAGTTCTTC
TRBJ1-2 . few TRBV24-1 CATSGWGDHGYTF TGTGCCACCAGTGGTTGGGGGGACCATGGCTACACCTTC
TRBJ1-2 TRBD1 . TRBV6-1 CASKTGVNYGYTF TGTGCCAGCAAGACAGGGGTTAACTATGGCTACACCTTC
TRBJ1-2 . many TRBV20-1 CSARDLSSNYGYTF TGCAGTGCTAGAGATCTCTCATCTAACTATGGCTACACCTTC
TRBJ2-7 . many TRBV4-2 CASSQLTTYEQYF TGTGCCAGCAGCCAACTGACCACCTACGAGCAGTACTTC
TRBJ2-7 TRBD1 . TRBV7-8 CASTSDRGPYEQYF TGTGCCAGCACTTCAGACAGGGGACCCTACGAGCAGTACTTC
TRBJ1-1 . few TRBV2 CASRTDRNTEAFF TGTGCCAGCAGGACGGACAGGAACACTGAAGCTTTCTTT
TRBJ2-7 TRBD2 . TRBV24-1 CATSDLSGGHYEQYF TGTGCCACCAGTGATCTAAGCGGGGGGCACTACGAGCAGTACTTC
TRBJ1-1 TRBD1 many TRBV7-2 CASSPRTGGTEAFF TGTGCCAGCAGCCCCCGGACAGGGGGCACTGAAGCTTTCTTT
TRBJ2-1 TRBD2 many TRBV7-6 CASSSLISGVSGYNEQFF TGTGCCAGCAGCTCCCTGATCTCTGGGGTTAGCGGGTACAATGAGCAGTTCTTC
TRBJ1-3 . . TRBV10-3 CAGRSETGLQDSGNTIYF TGTGCCGGACGGTCGGAGACAGGCCTTCAAGACTCTGGAAACACCATATATTTT
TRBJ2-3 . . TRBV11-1 CASSLDPGRSTDTQYF TGTGCCAGCAGCTTAGACCCAGGGCGGAGCACAGATACGCAGTATTTT